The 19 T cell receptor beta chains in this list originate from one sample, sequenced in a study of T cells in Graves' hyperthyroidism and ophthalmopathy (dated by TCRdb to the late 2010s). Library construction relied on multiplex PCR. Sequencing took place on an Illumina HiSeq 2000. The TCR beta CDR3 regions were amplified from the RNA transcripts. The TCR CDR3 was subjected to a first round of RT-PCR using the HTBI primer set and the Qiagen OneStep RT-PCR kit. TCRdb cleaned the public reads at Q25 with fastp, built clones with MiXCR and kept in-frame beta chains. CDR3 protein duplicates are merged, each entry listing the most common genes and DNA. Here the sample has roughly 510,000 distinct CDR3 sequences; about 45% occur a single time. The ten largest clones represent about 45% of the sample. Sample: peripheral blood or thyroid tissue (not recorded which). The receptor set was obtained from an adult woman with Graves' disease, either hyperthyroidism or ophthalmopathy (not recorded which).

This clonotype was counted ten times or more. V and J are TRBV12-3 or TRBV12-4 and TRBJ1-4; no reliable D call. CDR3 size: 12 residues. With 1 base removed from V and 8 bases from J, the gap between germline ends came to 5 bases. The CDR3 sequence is CASSLGTEKLFF. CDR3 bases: TGTGCCAGCAGTTTAGGTACGGAAAAACTGTTTTTT.

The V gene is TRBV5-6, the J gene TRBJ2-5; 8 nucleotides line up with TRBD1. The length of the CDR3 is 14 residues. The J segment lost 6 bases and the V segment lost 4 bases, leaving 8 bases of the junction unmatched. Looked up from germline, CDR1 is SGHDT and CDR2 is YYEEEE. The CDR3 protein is CASSNQGAVQTQYF. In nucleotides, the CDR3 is TGTGCCAGCAGCAACCAGGGGGCTGTCCAGACCCAGTACTTC.

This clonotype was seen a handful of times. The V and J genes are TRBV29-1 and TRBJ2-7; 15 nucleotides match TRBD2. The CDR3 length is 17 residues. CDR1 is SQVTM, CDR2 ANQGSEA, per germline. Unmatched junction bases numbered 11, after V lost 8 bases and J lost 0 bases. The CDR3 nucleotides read TGCAGCTTGGTGGGGGGACTAGCGGGAGGACGCTCCTACGAGCAGTACTTC. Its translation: CSLVGGLAGGRSYEQYF.

The CDR3 region has the DNA TGTGCCAACAACAGACGTTCAGACGGATCCTACGAGCAGTACTTC. As protein: CANNRRSDGSYEQYF. V and J are TRBV15 and TRBJ2-7; D is undetermined. The V and J ends lost 10 bases and 1 base respectively, with 20 bases between them. This CDR3 spans 15 amino acids. Germline V lookup: CDR1 LNHNV, CDR2 YYDKDF (reference sequence).

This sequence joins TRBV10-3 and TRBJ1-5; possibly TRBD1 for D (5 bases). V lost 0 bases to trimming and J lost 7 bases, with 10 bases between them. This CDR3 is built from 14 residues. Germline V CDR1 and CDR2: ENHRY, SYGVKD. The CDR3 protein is CAISESQGGQPQHF. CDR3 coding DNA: TGTGCCATCAGTGAGTCCCAGGGCGGACAGCCCCAGCATTTT.

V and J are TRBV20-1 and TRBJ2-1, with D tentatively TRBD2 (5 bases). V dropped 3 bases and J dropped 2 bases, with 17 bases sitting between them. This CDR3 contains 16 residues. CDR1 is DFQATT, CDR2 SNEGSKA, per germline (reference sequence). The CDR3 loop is CSARSRRQTTYNEQFF. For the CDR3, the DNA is TGCAGTGCTAGGTCCCGGAGGCAGACTACCTACAATGAGCAGTTCTTC.

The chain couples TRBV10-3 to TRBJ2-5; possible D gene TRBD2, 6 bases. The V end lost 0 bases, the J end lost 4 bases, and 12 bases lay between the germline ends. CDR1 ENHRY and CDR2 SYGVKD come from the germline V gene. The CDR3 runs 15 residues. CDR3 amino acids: CAISESPGGTETQYF. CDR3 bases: TGTGCCATCAGTGAGTCGCCAGGAGGGACAGAGACCCAGTACTTC.

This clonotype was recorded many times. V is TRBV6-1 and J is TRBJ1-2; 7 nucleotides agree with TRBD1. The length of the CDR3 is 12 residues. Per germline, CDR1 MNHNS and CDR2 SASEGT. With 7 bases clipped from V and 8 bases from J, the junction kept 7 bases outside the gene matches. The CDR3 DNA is TGTGCCAGCACAATGGCAGGGGGAGGCTACACCTTC. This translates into CASTMAGGGYTF.

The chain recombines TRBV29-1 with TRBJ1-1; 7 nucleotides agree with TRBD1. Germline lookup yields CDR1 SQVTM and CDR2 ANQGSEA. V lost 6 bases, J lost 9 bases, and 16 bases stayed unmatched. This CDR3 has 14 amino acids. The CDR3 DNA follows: TGCAGCGTAGCCCGGACAGGTCTCGCTTACAAAGCTTTCTTT. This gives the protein CSVARTGLAYKAFF.

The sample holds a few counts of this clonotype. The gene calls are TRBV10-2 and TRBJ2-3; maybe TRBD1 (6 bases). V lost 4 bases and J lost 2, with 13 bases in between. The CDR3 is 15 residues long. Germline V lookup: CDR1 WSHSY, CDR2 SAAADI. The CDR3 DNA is TGCGCCAGCAGTGGGGGTACAGGGATCACAGATACGCAGTATTTT. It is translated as CASSGGTGITDTQYF.

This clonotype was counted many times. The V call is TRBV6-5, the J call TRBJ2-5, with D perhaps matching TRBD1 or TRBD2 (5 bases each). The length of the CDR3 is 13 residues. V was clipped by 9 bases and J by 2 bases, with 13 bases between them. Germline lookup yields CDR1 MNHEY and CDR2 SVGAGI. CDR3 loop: CASTGPGQETQYF. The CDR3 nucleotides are TGTGCCAGTACGGGACCGGGACAAGAGACCCAGTACTTC.

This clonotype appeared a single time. CDR3 protein: CASSTYNEQFF. The CDR3 DNA sequence: TGTGCCAGTAGTACATACAATGAGCAGTTCTTC. This chain uses TRBV19 with TRBJ2-1; D ambiguous. This CDR3 contains 11 residues. Germline-derived CDR1 and CDR2 are LNHDA and SQIVND (reference sequence). V gave up 4 bases and J gave up 4 bases, with 2 bases separating them.

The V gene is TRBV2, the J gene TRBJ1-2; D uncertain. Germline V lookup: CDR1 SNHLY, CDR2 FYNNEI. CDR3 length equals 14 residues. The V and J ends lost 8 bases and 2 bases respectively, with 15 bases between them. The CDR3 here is CASLVGGLNYGYTF. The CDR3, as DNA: TGTGCCAGCTTGGTCGGAGGTCTGAACTATGGCTACACCTTC. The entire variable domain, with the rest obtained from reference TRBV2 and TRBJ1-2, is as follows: EPEVTQTPSHQVTQMGQEVILRCVPISNHLYFYWYRQILGQKVEFLVSFYNNEISEKSEIFDDQFSVERPDGSNFTLKIRSTKLEDSAMYFCASLVGGLNYGYTFGSGTRLTVV.

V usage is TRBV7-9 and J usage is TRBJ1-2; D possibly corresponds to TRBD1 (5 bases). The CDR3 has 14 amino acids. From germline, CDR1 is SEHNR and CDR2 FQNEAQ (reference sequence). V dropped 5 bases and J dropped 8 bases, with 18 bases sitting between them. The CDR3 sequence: CASSGGASGEGYTF. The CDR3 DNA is TGTGCCAGCAGCGGAGGGGCATCAGGAGAAGGCTACACCTTC.

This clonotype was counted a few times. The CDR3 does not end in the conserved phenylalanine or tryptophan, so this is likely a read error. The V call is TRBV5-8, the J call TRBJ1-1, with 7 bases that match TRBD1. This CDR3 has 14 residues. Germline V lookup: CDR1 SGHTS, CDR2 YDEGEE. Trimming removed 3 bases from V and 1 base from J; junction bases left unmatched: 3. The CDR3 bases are TGTGCCAGCAGCTCGGGACAGCCGAACACTGAAGCTTTCCTT. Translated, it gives CASSSGQPNTEAFL.

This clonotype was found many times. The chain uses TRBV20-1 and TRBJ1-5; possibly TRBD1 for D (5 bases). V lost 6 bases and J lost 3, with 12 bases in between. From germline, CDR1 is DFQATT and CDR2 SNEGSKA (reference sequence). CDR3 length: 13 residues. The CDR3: CSASETVNQPQHF. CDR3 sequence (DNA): TGCAGTGCCTCGGAGACAGTCAATCAGCCCCAGCATTTT.

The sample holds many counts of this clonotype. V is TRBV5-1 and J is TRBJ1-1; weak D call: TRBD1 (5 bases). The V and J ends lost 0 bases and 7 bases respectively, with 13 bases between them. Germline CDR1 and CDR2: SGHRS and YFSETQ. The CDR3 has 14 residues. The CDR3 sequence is CASSLDLGTLEAFF. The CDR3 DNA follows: TGCGCCAGCAGCTTGGACCTAGGGACGCTTGAAGCTTTCTTT.

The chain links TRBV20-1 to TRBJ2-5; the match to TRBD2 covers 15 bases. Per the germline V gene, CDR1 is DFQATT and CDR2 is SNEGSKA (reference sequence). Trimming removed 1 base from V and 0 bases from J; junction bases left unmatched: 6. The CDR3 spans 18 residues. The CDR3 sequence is CSARGVGLAGGYQETQYF. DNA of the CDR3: TGCAGTGCTAGAGGAGTGGGACTAGCGGGGGGCTACCAAGAGACCCAGTACTTC.

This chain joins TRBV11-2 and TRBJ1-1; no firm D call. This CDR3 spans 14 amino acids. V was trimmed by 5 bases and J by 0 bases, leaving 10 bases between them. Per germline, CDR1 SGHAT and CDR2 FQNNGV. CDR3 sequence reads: CASSDGRVNTEAFF. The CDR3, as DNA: TGTGCCAGCAGCGACGGGCGGGTGAACACTGAAGCTTTCTTT. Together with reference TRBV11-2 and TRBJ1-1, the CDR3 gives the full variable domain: EAGVAQSPRYKIIEKRQSVAFWCNPISGHATLYWYQQILGQGPKLLIQFQNNGVVDDSQLPKDRFSAERLKGVDSTLKIQPAKLEDSAVYLCASSDGRVNTEAFFGQGTRLTVV.